The 21 T cell receptor beta chains presented below share a single source sample, sequenced in a study of blood T cell repertoires in COVID-19. Only in-frame clones appear in the TCRdb table, and some are missing; sequencing was by immunoSEQ multiplex PCR. The sample has roughly 100,000 clones; 60% to 80% are singletons. The sample taken for sequencing was peripheral blood. These receptors all come from a human donor with acute or convalescent COVID-19. The donor label of this sample is uncertain.

This chain uses TRBV5-3 with TRBJ1-3; possible D gene TRBD1, 5 bases. TRBV5-3 is noted as an ORF with a role that remains uncertain. The CDR3 runs 16 residues. The V end lost 0 bases, the J end lost 2 bases, and 12 bases lay between the germline ends. The CDR3 nucleotides are TGTGCCAGAAGCTTGGGACAGCTCTTGGCTGGAAACACCATATATTTT. Amino acids: CARSLGQLLAGNTIYF.

The CDR3 reads CASSYTGAEAFF. The CDR3 nucleotides read TGTGCCAGCAGTTACACAGGGGCTGAAGCTTTCTTT. The rearrangement uses TRBV6-6 and TRBJ1-1, with 7 bases lining up with TRBD1. The CDR3 has 12 amino acids. The V segment lost 2 bases and the J segment 6 bases; nucleotides outside the gene matches: 0. Germline-derived CDR1 and CDR2 are MNHNY and SVGAGI (reference sequence).

This clone has just one count. The chain recombines TRBV12-3 or TRBV12-4 with TRBJ1-1; D gene uncertain. The CDR3 covers 12 residues. The germline V and J ends were trimmed by 7 bases and 9 bases, with 15 bases remaining between them. The DNA for the CDR3 is TGTGCCAGCAACCTTTCGGGGATAAAAGCTTTCTTT. It translates to CASNLSGIKAFF.

The genes are TRBV9 and TRBJ1-1; TRBD1 matches 7 bases. In germline, CDR1 is SGDLS, CDR2 YYNGEE. J gave up 3 bases and V 2 bases, and 4 bases lay outside the gene matches. This CDR3 is built from 14 residues. The CDR3 DNA is TGTGCCAGCAGCGTCCTAGGGACAGACACTGAAGCTTTCTTT. Translating gives CASSVLGTDTEAFF.

The J gene is TRBJ1-5, the V gene TRBV5-8, with a tentative D call TRBD1 (5 bases). This CDR3 comprises 15 residues. Between the trimmed V and J ends, which lost 6 bases and 7 bases, there was a span of 20 bases. Germline V gene lookup returns CDR1 SGHTS and CDR2 YDEGEE. The CDR3 protein is CASNHYPRDQQPQHF. CDR3 nucleotides: TGTGCCAGCAACCACTACCCCAGGGATCAACAGCCCCAGCATTTT.

The chain uses TRBV28 and TRBJ2-7; weak D call: TRBD1 (6 bases). Germline values: CDR1 MDHEN, CDR2 SYDVKM. There are 16 residues in the CDR3. Trimming shortened V by 2 bases and J by 3 bases, and 17 bases separated the two germline ends. CDR3 residues: CASSLTPGTSLYEQYV. The CDR3 bases are TGTGCCAGCAGTTTAACCCCAGGGACAAGTCTCTACGAGCAGTACGTC.

The J gene is TRBJ1-5, the V gene TRBV6-5, with 7 bases fitting TRBD1. The CDR3 spans 14 residues. Trimming at V came to 6 bases and at J to 1 base, leaving 3 bases not matched to a gene. The germline gives CDR1 MNHEY, CDR2 SVGAGI. CDR3 loop: CASRGTVSNQPQHF. CDR3 sequence (DNA): TGTGCCAGCAGAGGGACAGTCAGCAATCAGCCCCAGCATTTT.

This chain links TRBV10-3 with TRBJ1-4, with D possibly TRBD1 on 5 matching bases. There are 13 residues in the CDR3. Trimming stripped 6 bases from V and 8 bases from J, with 13 bases between. In germline, CDR1 is ENHRY, CDR2 SYGVKD. DNA for the CDR3: TGTGCCATCAGCTCCCAGGGTTCGGAAAAACTGTTTTTT. Its protein is CAISSQGSEKLFF.

The chain links TRBV5-1 to TRBJ1-5; the D gene is possibly TRBD1 (6 bases). The CDR3 contains 15 residues. Germline V CDR1 and CDR2: SGHRS, YFSETQ. With 3 bases removed from V and 0 bases from J, the gap between germline ends came to 10 bases. Written as DNA, the CDR3 is TGCGCCAGCAGCTCGGGAGGGGGTAGCAATCAGCCCCAGCATTTT. Protein product: CASSSGGGSNQPQHF.

The V gene is TRBV11-2, the J gene TRBJ1-2; tentative D call: TRBD1 (6 bases). CDR1 is SGHAT and CDR2 is FQNNGV in the germline V gene. This CDR3 has 14 residues. The V gene lost 4 bases and the J gene lost 4 bases, with 13 bases spanning the gap. The CDR3 nucleotides are TGTGCCAGCAGCTCCAACTCAGGGGCCTATGGCTACACCTTC. This codes for CASSSNSGAYGYTF.

The table lists this clone with a few counts. CDR3 coding DNA: TGTGCCAGCAGTTCAGGACAGGGTCATCAGCCCCAGCATTTT. It yields the protein CASSSGQGHQPQHF. The chain joins TRBV6-5 to TRBJ1-5; the match to TRBD1 covers 8 bases. The CDR3 length is 14 residues. Germline loops: CDR1 MNHEY, CDR2 SVGAGI. V lost 4 bases to trimming and J lost 5 bases; unmatched junction nucleotides: 4.

This sequence joins TRBV7-8 and TRBJ2-7, with TRBD1 matching 10 bases. The J segment lost 3 bases and the V segment lost 4 bases, leaving 12 bases of the junction unmatched. This CDR3 region has 17 residues. The germline V gene has CDR1 SGHVS and CDR2 FQNEAQ. CDR3 in DNA: TGTGCCAGCAGCTCACCGGGACAGGGGCATCTAGACTACGAGCAGTACTTC. This gives the protein CASSSPGQGHLDYEQYF. Full variable domain (remainder filled in from reference TRBV7-8 and TRBJ2-7): GAGVSQSPRYKVAKRGQDVALRCDPISGHVSLFWYQQALGQGPEFLTYFQNEAQLDKSGLPSDRFFAERPEGSVSTLKIQRTQQEDSAVYLCASSSPGQGHLDYEQYFGPGTRLTVT.

This chain links TRBV6-4 with TRBJ2-3; D might be TRBD2 (5 bases). The CDR3 covers 13 residues. Trimming took 5 bases from V and 2 from J, leaving 8 bases between them. CDR1 and CDR2 (germline): MRHNA, SNTAGT. The CDR3 reads CASSNGDTDTQYF. CDR3 sequence (DNA): TGTGCCAGCAGTAACGGGGACACAGATACGCAGTATTTT.

The chain has TRBV9 and TRBJ2-5, with 8 nucleotides matching TRBD1. This CDR3 spans 17 amino acids. With V trimmed by 4 bases and J by 6 bases, 17 bases remained unmatched. Looked up from germline, CDR1 is SGDLS and CDR2 is YYNGEE. The CDR3 reads CASSTQPRTGSMKTQYF. The CDR3 DNA is TGTGCCAGCAGCACTCAACCCCGGACAGGGTCCATGAAGACCCAGTACTTC.

The rearrangement links TRBV3-1 (or the pseudogene TRBV3-2) to TRBJ2-5; D is unresolved. CDR3 length: 12 residues. In germline, CDR1 is LGHDT, CDR2 YNNKEL (reference sequence). Trimming removed 4 bases at V and 5 bases at J, with 8 bases between. The CDR3 reads CASSPLHETQYF. As DNA, the CDR3 is TGTGCCAGCAGCCCGTTACACGAGACCCAGTACTTC.

The V call is TRBV5-1, the J call TRBJ1-2; 9 nucleotides line up with TRBD1. This CDR3 has 14 amino acids. V trimming: 4 bases; J trimming: 7 bases; junction bases outside the gene matches: 8. CDR1 and CDR2 (germline): SGHRS, YFSETQ. This CDR3 is CASSPRTGEGGYTF. The CDR3 DNA reads as TGCGCCAGCAGCCCTAGGACAGGGGAGGGTGGCTACACCTTC. Full variable domain (missing parts from reference TRBV5-1 and TRBJ1-2): KAGVTQTPRYLIKTRGQQVTLSCSPISGHRSVSWYQQTPGQGLQFLFEYFSETQRNKGNFPGRFSGRQFSNSRSEMNVSTLELGDSALYLCASSPRTGEGGYTFGSGTRLTVV.

The rearrangement joins TRBV14 to TRBJ1-6; D is possibly TRBD1 (6 bases). V lost 1 base and J lost 4, with 8 bases in between. Germline CDR1 reads SGHDN; CDR2 reads FVKESK. The CDR3 length is 15 residues. The CDR3 DNA sequence: TGTGCCAGCAGCCAAGCCACAGGGTATAATTCACCCCTCCACTTT. As protein: CASSQATGYNSPLHF.

The chain carries TRBV6-1 and TRBJ2-7; D not resolved. Germline V gives CDR1 MNHNS, CDR2 SASEGT. The CDR3 has 12 amino acids. Trimming removed 2 bases at V and 4 bases at J, with 6 bases between. CDR3 DNA: TGTGCCAGCAGTGAAATCGCGTACGAGCAGTACTTC. This codes for CASSEIAYEQYF.

This clone was seen a single time. The chain uses TRBV5-6 and TRBJ2-4; D is perhaps TRBD2 (5 bases). CDR3 size: 14 residues. The germline gives CDR1 SGHDT, CDR2 YYEEEE. The ends were cut back, 4 bases at V and 7 bases at J, with 15 bases in the middle. The CDR3 DNA reads as TGTGCCAGCAGCGGGCCGGAGGTTCAGAACATTCAGTACTTC. Protein sequence: CASSGPEVQNIQYF. Using reference TRBV5-6 and TRBJ2-4 for the parts outside the CDR3, the full variable domain is DAGVTQSPTHLIKTRGQQVTLRCSPKSGHDTVSWYQQALGQGPQFIFQYYEEEERQRGNFPDRFSGHQFPNYSSELNVNALLLGDSALYLCASSGPEVQNIQYFGAGTRLSVL.

This clone was seen a few times. The chain uses TRBV4-1 and TRBJ1-2; D is unclear. The CDR3 has 16 residues. With 0 bases removed from V and 4 bases from J, the gap between germline ends came to 15 bases. Per germline, CDR1 MGHRA and CDR2 YSYEKL. The CDR3: CASSQDYIGGIYGYTF. The CDR3 DNA reads TGCGCCAGCAGCCAAGATTATATCGGAGGGATCTATGGCTACACCTTC.

This clone was found a few times. The V and J genes are TRBV7-9 and TRBJ2-7, with D perhaps TRBD1 (6 bases). Trimming stripped 5 bases from V and 5 bases from J, with 13 bases between. Germline V CDR1 and CDR2: SEHNR, FQNEAQ (reference sequence). The CDR3 has 13 residues. In DNA, the CDR3 is TGTGCCAGCAGCAGGCAGGGGAGTCACGAGCAGTACTTC. Its translation: CASSRQGSHEQYF.